This entry features one TCR beta chain sequence. Its antigen is currently unknown. Per the germline V gene, CDR1 is LNHDA and CDR2 is SQIVND (reference sequence). Between the trimmed V and J ends, which lost 7 bases and 5 bases, there was a span of 15 bases. This CDR3 region has 14 residues. The data originate from a study of vaccination and CD4 T cells after COVID-19. Across the whole study: The cells in question were stimulated using overlapping spike peptides derived from SARS-CoV-2, HCoV-NL63, HCoV-OC43 and HCoV-229E.

Indicated treatment: approximately 10-day PBMC culture with coronavirus spike peptide pools or control peptides (ViraFEST assay). Oncomine TCR Beta short-read sequencing was applied to DNA from cultured CD4+ T cells. TCRdb re-called the PCR reads with MiXCR, one entry per CDR3 protein. Of around 10,000 distinct CDR3 sequences in the sample, roughly 40% were seen once. The chain joins TRBV19 to TRBJ1-5; D call uncertain. The TCR was taken from a human donor who had recovered from COVID-19. Sequencing was performed on CD4+ T cells from blood, cultured in vitro. The CDR3 region is CASTGRGKYQPQHF. As DNA, the CDR3 is TGTGCCAGTACTGGTCGGGGTAAATATCAGCCCCAGCATTTT.